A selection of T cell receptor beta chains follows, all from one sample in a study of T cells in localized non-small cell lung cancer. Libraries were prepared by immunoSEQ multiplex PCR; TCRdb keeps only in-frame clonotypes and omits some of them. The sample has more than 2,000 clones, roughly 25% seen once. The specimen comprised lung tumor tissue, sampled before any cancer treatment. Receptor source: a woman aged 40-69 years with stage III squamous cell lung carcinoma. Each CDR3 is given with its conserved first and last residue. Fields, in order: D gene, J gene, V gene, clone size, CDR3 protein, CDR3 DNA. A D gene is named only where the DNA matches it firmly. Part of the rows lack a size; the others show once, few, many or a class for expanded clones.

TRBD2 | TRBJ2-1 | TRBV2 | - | CASREGSGGPYNEQFF | TGTGCCAGCAGGGAGGGTAGCGGGGGGCCCTACAATGAGCAGTTCTTC
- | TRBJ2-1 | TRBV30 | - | CAWKGLANYNEQFF | TGTGCCTGGAAAGGGCTAGCGAATTACAATGAGCAGTTCTTC
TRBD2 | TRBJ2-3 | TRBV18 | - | CASSPRTSGGRTDTQYF | TGTGCCAGCTCACCAAGGACTAGCGGGGGGCGCACAGATACGCAGTATTTT
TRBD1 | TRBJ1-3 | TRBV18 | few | CASSRPGTGTGNTIYF | TGTGCCAGCTCTCGTCCCGGGACAGGGACTGGAAACACCATATATTTT
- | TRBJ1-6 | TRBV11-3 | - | CASSLLDRSDSPLHF | TGTGCCAGCAGCCTACTGGACAGATCGGATTCACCCCTCCACTTT
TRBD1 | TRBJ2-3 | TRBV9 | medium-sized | CASSAGGTGGMDTQYF | TGTGCCAGCAGCGCGGGTGGGACAGGGGGCATGGATACGCAGTATTTT
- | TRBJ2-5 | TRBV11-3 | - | CASSPGLYQETQYF | TGTGCCAGCAGCCCCGGTCTGTATCAAGAGACCCAGTACTTC
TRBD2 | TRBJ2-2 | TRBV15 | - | CATSRSARLAGGPGAGELFF | TGTGCCACCAGCAGATCGGCCCGACTAGCGGGGGGGCCGGGCGCCGGGGAGCTGTTTTTT
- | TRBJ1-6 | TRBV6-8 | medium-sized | CATGQTYNSPLHF | TGTGCCACAGGACAGACCTATAATTCACCCCTCCACTTT
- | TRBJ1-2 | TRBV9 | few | CASSVPDSFLGGYTF | TGTGCCAGCAGCGTCCCGGACAGTTTTCTTGGCGGCTACACCTTC
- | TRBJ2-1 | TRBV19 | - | CASSIDRSEQFF | TGTGCCAGTAGTATAGATAGATCCGAGCAGTTCTTC
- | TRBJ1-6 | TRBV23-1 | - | CASSQDAGYDSPLHF | TGCGCCAGCAGCCAAGATGCGGGGTACGATTCACCCCTCCACTTT
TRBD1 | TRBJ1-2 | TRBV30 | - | CALLGQQHGYTF | TGTGCCCTATTGGGACAGCAGCATGGCTACACCTTC
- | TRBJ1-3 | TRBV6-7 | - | CASSEGGWTRVIYF | TGTGCCAGCAGTGAAGGTGGCTGGACCAGGGTCATATATTTT
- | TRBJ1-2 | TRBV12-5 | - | CASGAFGRGNYGYTF | TGTGCTAGTGGTGCTTTCGGCCGGGGCAACTATGGCTACACCTTC
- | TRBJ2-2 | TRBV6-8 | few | CASSKGPARGLFF | TGTGCCAGCAGCAAAGGGCCAGCGAGAGGGCTGTTTTTT
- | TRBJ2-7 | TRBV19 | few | CASSRTVSYEQYF | TGTGCCAGTAGCCGCACAGTCTCCTACGAGCAGTACTTC
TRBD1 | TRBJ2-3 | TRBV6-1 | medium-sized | CASSEGSRTGSRDTQYF | TGTGCCAGCAGTGAAGGTTCCCGGACAGGTTCAAGAGATACGCAGTATTTT
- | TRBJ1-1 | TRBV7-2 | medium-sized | CASSLWENTEAFF | TGTGCCAGCAGTCTGTGGGAGAACACTGAAGCTTTCTTT
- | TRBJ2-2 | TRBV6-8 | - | CASSYSPGVTGELFF | TGTGCCAGCAGTTACTCCCCGGGGGTGACCGGGGAGCTGTTTTTT
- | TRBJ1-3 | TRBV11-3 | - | CASSPSGSYSGNTIYF | TGTGCCAGCAGCCCCTCCGGGTCATACTCTGGAAACACCATATATTTT
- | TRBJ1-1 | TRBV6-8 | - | CASSYSDGSTEAFF | TGTGCCAGCAGTTATTCGGACGGAAGCACTGAAGCTTTCTTT
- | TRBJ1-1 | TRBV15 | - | CATSRGGSGNTEAFF | TGTGCCACCAGCAGAGGTGGCAGCGGAAACACTGAAGCTTTCTTT
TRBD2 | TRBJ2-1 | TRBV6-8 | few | CASSYPTLAGRNEQFF | TGTGCCAGCAGTTACCCCACCCTAGCGGGGAGGAATGAGCAGTTCTTC
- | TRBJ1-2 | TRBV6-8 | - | CASSYQGDPPLGYTF | TGTGCCAGCAGCTACCAAGGGGACCCTCCCCTCGGCTACACCTTC
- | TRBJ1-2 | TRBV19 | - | CASSDGPYGYTF | TGTGCCAGTAGTGACGGACCCTATGGCTACACCTTC
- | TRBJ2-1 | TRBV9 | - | CASSVDLGSYNEQFF | TGTGCCAGCAGCGTAGATTTGGGCTCCTACAATGAGCAGTTCTTC
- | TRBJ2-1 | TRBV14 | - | CASSHYKDRHNEQFF | TGTGCCAGCAGCCACTATAAGGACAGACACAATGAGCAGTTCTTC
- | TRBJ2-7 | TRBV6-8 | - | CASSYSTGRAEQYF | TGTGCCAGCAGTTACTCGACAGGACGGGCCGAGCAGTACTTC
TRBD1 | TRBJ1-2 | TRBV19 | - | CASSNSGTGSFQYGYTF | TGTGCCAGTAGTAATTCCGGGACAGGAAGCTTTCAATATGGCTACACCTTC
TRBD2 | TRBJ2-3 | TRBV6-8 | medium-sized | CASSAVRGTFTDTQYF | TGTGCCAGCAGTGCGGTGCGGGGGACCTTCACAGATACGCAGTATTTT
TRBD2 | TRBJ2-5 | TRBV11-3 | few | CASSPRMGGETQYF | TGTGCCAGCAGCCCTAGGATGGGAGGGGAGACCCAGTACTTC
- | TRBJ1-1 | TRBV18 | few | CASSRNRESGAFF | TGTGCCAGCTCACGGAACCGGGAGTCTGGGGCTTTCTTT
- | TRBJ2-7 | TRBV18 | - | CASSGEGDEQYF | TGTGCCAGCTCAGGAGAGGGGGACGAGCAGTACTTC
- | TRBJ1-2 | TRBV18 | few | CASSPSYPATRGYTF | TGTGCCAGCTCACCATCGTATCCGGCCACGAGGGGCTACACCTTC
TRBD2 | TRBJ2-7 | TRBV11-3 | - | CASSLKLPGGGGIASEQYF | TGTGCCAGCAGCTTGAAGTTACCCGGCGGGGGAGGTATAGCGAGCGAGCAGTACTTC
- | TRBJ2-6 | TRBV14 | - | CASSQDEPVSGANVLTF | TGTGCCAGCAGCCAAGATGAACCCGTCTCTGGGGCCAACGTCCTGACTTTC
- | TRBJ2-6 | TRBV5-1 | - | CASSPSSTSGANVLTF | TGCGCCAGCAGCCCTTCCAGCACCTCTGGGGCCAACGTCCTGACTTTC
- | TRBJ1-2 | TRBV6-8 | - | CASSLSGDRGYTF | TGTGCCAGCAGTCTTTCGGGAGATCGGGGCTACACCTTC
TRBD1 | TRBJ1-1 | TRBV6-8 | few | CASRDPDRAEAFF | TGTGCCAGCAGAGACCCTGACAGGGCTGAAGCTTTCTTT
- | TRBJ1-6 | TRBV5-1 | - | CASRGLVVGNSPLHF | TGCGCCAGCCGAGGGCTGGTGGTCGGAAATTCACCCCTCCACTTT
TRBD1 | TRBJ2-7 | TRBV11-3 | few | CASSWTGTGAEQYF | TGTGCCAGCAGCTGGACCGGGACAGGGGCCGAGCAGTACTTC
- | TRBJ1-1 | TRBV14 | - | CASSPQPGTEAFF | TGTGCCAGCAGCCCCCAACCGGGCACTGAAGCTTTCTTT
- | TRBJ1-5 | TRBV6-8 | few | CASLPAINSNQPQHF | TGTGCCAGCCTACCAGCGATCAATAGCAATCAGCCCCAGCATTTT
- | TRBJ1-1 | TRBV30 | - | CAWIHRGGEAFF | TGTGCCTGGATTCATCGGGGGGGTGAAGCTTTCTTT
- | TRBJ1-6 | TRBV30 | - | CAWKDSPNSPLHF | TGTGCCTGGAAAGACAGTCCTAATTCACCCCTCCACTTT
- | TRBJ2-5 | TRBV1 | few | CASSQDRKETQYF | TGCGCCAGCAGCCAAGATCGGAAAGAGACCCAGTACTTC
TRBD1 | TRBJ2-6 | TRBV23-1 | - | CASSQSVRDRGPSGANVLTF | TGCGCCAGCAGTCAATCGGTCCGGGACAGGGGGCCCTCTGGGGCCAACGTCCTGACTTTC
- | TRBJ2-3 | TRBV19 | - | CASSISEGADTQYF | TGTGCCAGTAGTATCTCTGAGGGGGCAGATACGCAGTATTTT
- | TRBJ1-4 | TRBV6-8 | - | CASSLGTCINEKLFF | TGTGCCAGCAGTTTAGGGACCTGTATTAATGAAAAACTGTTTTTT
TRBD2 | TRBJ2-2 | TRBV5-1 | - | CASGEWTSTGELFF | TGCGCCAGCGGGGAGTGGACTAGCACCGGGGAGCTGTTTTTT